The rows below give T cell receptor beta chains drawn from one sample of a study of blood T cell repertoires in COVID-19. TCRdb's table, derived via immunoSEQ multiplex PCR, lists solely in-frame clones and lacks some. Among about 210,000 clones listed, around 84% were seen once. The source material was peripheral blood. The receptors originated from a human donor in a cohort sampled during active COVID-19. The CDR3 runs from the conserved cysteine through the conserved F or W. Each record gives: D gene, clone size, V gene, J gene, CDR3 protein, CDR3 DNA. A D gene is named only where the DNA matches it firmly. The listing skips clone size in some rows; elsewhere it reads once, few, many or a size class.

D: .
size: .
V: TRBV3-1/TRBV3-2
J: TRBJ1-1
CDR3: CASSHGTEAFF
DNA: TGTGCCAGCAGCCACGGGACTGAAGCTTTCTTT

D: .
size: many
V: TRBV5-4
J: TRBJ1-6
CDR3: CASSLVNSPLHF
DNA: TGTGCCAGCAGCCTAGTGAATTCACCCCTCCACTTT

D: TRBD1
size: .
V: TRBV7-2
J: TRBJ1-2
CDR3: CASSLQGGNNYGYTF
DNA: TGTGCCAGCAGCTTGCAGGGGGGCAATAACTATGGCTACACCTTC

D: TRBD1
size: once
V: TRBV5-4
J: TRBJ2-2
CDR3: CASSWDSGELFF
DNA: TGTGCCAGCAGCTGGGACAGCGGGGAGCTGTTTTTT

D: TRBD1
size: .
V: TRBV10-3
J: TRBJ1-2
CDR3: CAISEGQGNGYTF
DNA: TGTGCCATCAGTGAGGGACAGGGGAATGGCTACACCTTC

D: .
size: .
V: TRBV5-1
J: TRBJ2-2
CDR3: CASSSRVAETGELFF
DNA: TGCGCCAGCAGCTCACGGGTAGCGGAGACCGGGGAGCTGTTTTTT

D: TRBD2
size: .
V: TRBV27
J: TRBJ2-1
CDR3: CASSPSGGAYNEQFF
DNA: TGTGCCAGCAGCCCGAGCGGGGGGGCATACAATGAGCAGTTCTTC

D: .
size: .
V: TRBV19
J: TRBJ1-6
CDR3: CASTAPGTYNSPLHF
DNA: TGTGCCAGTACAGCCCCAGGGACCTATAATTCACCCCTCCACTTT

D: .
size: .
V: TRBV10-3
J: TRBJ2-6
CDR3: CAISAWAMNSGANVLTF
DNA: TGTGCCATCAGTGCTTGGGCCATGAACTCTGGGGCCAACGTCCTGACTTTC

D: TRBD1
size: .
V: TRBV12-5
J: TRBJ2-5
CDR3: CASGLGQGNSETQYF
DNA: TGTGCTAGTGGTTTAGGACAGGGAAATTCGGAGACCCAGTACTTC

D: .
size: .
V: TRBV5-4
J: TRBJ2-5
CDR3: CASSLGTQGARETQYF
DNA: TGTGCCAGCAGCTTGGGGACCCAAGGGGCGAGGGAGACCCAGTACTTC

D: TRBD1
size: .
V: TRBV19
J: TRBJ2-5
CDR3: CASRDRGIGETQYF
DNA: TGTGCCAGTAGAGACAGGGGAATTGGTGAGACCCAGTACTTC

D: TRBD2
size: .
V: TRBV10-3
J: TRBJ2-2
CDR3: CAISGGSGSPNTGELFF
DNA: TGTGCCATCAGTGGTGGTAGCGGGAGTCCGAACACCGGGGAGCTGTTTTTT

D: .
size: .
V: TRBV5-4
J: TRBJ1-1
CDR3: CASSLQGWNTEAFF
DNA: TGTGCCAGCAGCTTGCAGGGGTGGAACACTGAAGCTTTCTTT

D: .
size: few
V: TRBV18
J: TRBJ2-1
CDR3: CASSPQLDGMEDEQFF
DNA: TGTGCCAGCTCACCACAACTCGACGGAATGGAGGACGAGCAGTTCTTC

D: .
size: .
V: TRBV7-2
J: TRBJ2-7
CDR3: CASSSGAVEQYF
DNA: TGTGCCAGCAGCTCGGGAGCGGTCGAGCAGTACTTC

D: TRBD1
size: .
V: TRBV5-6
J: TRBJ2-7
CDR3: CASSTGQAPGPYF
DNA: TGTGCCAGCAGCACGGGACAGGCGCCTGGGCCGTACTTC

D: .
size: few
V: TRBV7-2
J: TRBJ2-1
CDR3: CASSSTAGQYNEQFF
DNA: TGTGCCAGCAGCTCAACCGCCGGACAGTACAATGAGCAGTTCTTC

D: TRBD2
size: .
V: TRBV19
J: TRBJ2-1
CDR3: CASLSGRGYNEQFF
DNA: TGTGCCAGCCTTAGCGGGAGGGGTTACAATGAGCAGTTCTTC

D: .
size: .
V: TRBV6-6
J: TRBJ1-1
CDR3: CASSLRQPNTEAFF
DNA: TGTGCCAGCAGTCTCCGACAGCCGAACACTGAAGCTTTCTTT

D: .
size: .
V: TRBV29-1
J: TRBJ1-2
CDR3: CSVVTVNYGYTF
DNA: TGCAGCGTAGTGACAGTTAACTATGGCTACACCTTC

D: .
size: .
V: TRBV28
J: TRBJ2-5
CDR3: CASSPAGTYQETQYF
DNA: TGTGCCAGCAGCCCCGCCGGGACATACCAAGAGACCCAGTACTTC

D: .
size: .
V: TRBV7-6
J: TRBJ1-5
CDR3: CASSPVRGPSNQPQHF
DNA: TGTGCCAGCAGCCCGGTCCGAGGCCCGAGCAATCAGCCCCAGCATTTT

D: .
size: .
V: TRBV5-1
J: TRBJ1-1
CDR3: CASSLPTEPNTEAFF
DNA: TGCGCCAGCAGCTTGCCGACAGAACCGAACACTGAAGCTTTCTTT

D: .
size: .
V: TRBV9
J: TRBJ1-6
CDR3: CASSSGILSPLHF
DNA: TGTGCCAGCAGCTCCGGGATCCTTTCACCCCTCCACTTT

D: .
size: .
V: TRBV28
J: TRBJ1-1
CDR3: CASSLLAGLNTEAFF
DNA: TGTGCCAGCAGTTTATTGGCAGGGCTGAACACTGAAGCTTTCTTT

D: .
size: once
V: TRBV28
J: TRBJ1-6
CDR3: CASSVGGATYNSPLHF
DNA: TGTGCCAGCAGTGTAGGCGGGGCTACCTATAATTCACCCCTCCACTTT

D: .
size: .
V: TRBV7-8
J: TRBJ1-6
CDR3: CASSAGFRHDNSPLHF
DNA: TGTGCCAGCAGCGCCGGCTTTAGACACGATAATTCACCCCTCCACTTT

D: .
size: .
V: TRBV5-4
J: TRBJ2-3
CDR3: CASSLGSGSGYSTDTQYF
DNA: TGTGCCAGCAGCCTGGGTTCTGGGTCGGGGTATAGCACAGATACGCAGTATTTT

D: TRBD1
size: .
V: TRBV7-2
J: TRBJ1-1
CDR3: CASSLGGTGWSPEAFF
DNA: TGTGCCAGCAGCTTAGGGGGGACAGGGTGGAGTCCTGAAGCTTTCTTT

D: TRBD1
size: .
V: TRBV9
J: TRBJ2-5
CDR3: CASSVALGGPQETQYF
DNA: TGTGCCAGCAGCGTAGCGCTAGGGGGCCCCCAAGAGACCCAGTACTTC

D: TRBD1
size: .
V: TRBV10-3
J: TRBJ1-5
CDR3: CAIGGTGNQPQHF
DNA: TGTGCCATCGGCGGGACAGGGAATCAGCCCCAGCATTTT

D: .
size: few
V: TRBV7-9
J: TRBJ2-5
CDR3: CASSLGATAGETQYF
DNA: TGTGCCAGCAGCTTAGGGGCCACAGCAGGGGAGACCCAGTACTTC

D: TRBD1
size: .
V: TRBV4-3
J: TRBJ2-5
CDR3: CASSLGQGETQYF
DNA: TGCGCCAGCAGCCTTGGACAGGGCGAGACCCAGTACTTC

D: .
size: .
V: TRBV10-1
J: TRBJ1-2
CDR3: CASKEGINYGYTF
DNA: TGCGCCAGCAAGGAGGGGATAAACTATGGCTACACCTTC

D: TRBD2
size: few
V: TRBV27
J: TRBJ2-5
CDR3: CASSFLASGRVQETQYF
DNA: TGTGCCAGCAGTTTCTTGGCTAGCGGGAGGGTTCAAGAGACCCAGTACTTC

D: TRBD1
size: .
V: TRBV6-7
J: TRBJ2-7
CDR3: CASSYPGQAYEQYF
DNA: TGTGCCAGCAGTTACCCAGGACAGGCCTACGAGCAGTACTTC

D: .
size: few
V: TRBV10-3
J: TRBJ1-1
CDR3: CAISVGAEAFF
DNA: TGTGCCATCAGTGTAGGGGCAGAAGCTTTCTTT

D: .
size: .
V: TRBV7-9
J: TRBJ1-5
CDR3: CASSLGFGEVEPQHF
DNA: TGTGCCAGCAGCTTAGGGTTCGGGGAGGTAGAGCCCCAGCATTTT

D: TRBD1
size: few
V: TRBV11-2
J: TRBJ2-2
CDR3: CASSRTGDWNTGELFF
DNA: TGTGCCAGCAGCCGCACAGGGGATTGGAACACCGGGGAGCTGTTTTTT

D: TRBD1
size: .
V: TRBV10-3
J: TRBJ1-3
CDR3: CAISTGTGGDHRNTIYF
DNA: TGTGCCATCAGCACCGGGACAGGGGGCGATCACCGAAACACCATATATTTT

D: .
size: many
V: TRBV12-3/TRBV12-4
J: TRBJ2-5
CDR3: CASTPGARETQYF
DNA: TGTGCCAGCACCCCAGGGGCTCGAGAGACCCAGTACTTC

D: .
size: once
V: TRBV13
J: TRBJ2-1
CDR3: CASSLDPAAYNEQFF
DNA: TGTGCCAGCAGCTTAGATCCAGCGGCCTACAATGAGCAGTTCTTC

D: .
size: .
V: TRBV5-1
J: TRBJ1-3
CDR3: CASSLDAYSGNTIYF
DNA: TGCGCCAGCAGCTTGGATGCCTACTCTGGAAACACCATATATTTT

D: TRBD1
size: .
V: TRBV7-9
J: TRBJ1-4
CDR3: CASSSTRTGGYEKLFF
DNA: TGTGCCAGCAGCTCCACCCGGACAGGGGGCTATGAAAAACTGTTTTTT

D: TRBD2
size: .
V: TRBV10-3
J: TRBJ2-7
CDR3: CAISEPGGRAYEQYF
DNA: TGTGCCATCAGTGAGCCCGGGGGGAGGGCTTACGAGCAGTACTTC

D: .
size: .
V: TRBV28
J: TRBJ1-1
CDR3: CASSLSGTEAFF
DNA: TGTGCCAGCAGTTTATCGGGCACTGAAGCTTTCTTT

D: .
size: .
V: TRBV6-5
J: TRBJ1-1
CDR3: CASSLLPGTEAFF
DNA: TGTGCCAGCAGCCTACTCCCCGGGACTGAAGCTTTCTTT

D: .
size: few
V: TRBV2
J: TRBJ1-1
CDR3: CASKEIGYLNTEAFF
DNA: TGTGCCAGCAAGGAGATAGGTTATTTGAACACTGAAGCTTTCTTT

D: TRBD1
size: .
V: TRBV6-6
J: TRBJ1-4
CDR3: CASSLQGEEKLFF
DNA: TGTGCCAGCAGTTTACAGGGGGAAGAAAAACTGTTTTTT

D: .
size: .
V: TRBV10-3
J: TRBJ1-1
CDR3: CAISGGGLNTEAFF
DNA: TGTGCCATCAGCGGGGGGGGCCTGAACACTGAAGCTTTCTTT

D: TRBD2
size: .
V: TRBV5-1
J: TRBJ2-3
CDR3: CASSLRPGLAGEDTQYF
DNA: TGCGCCAGCAGCTTGCGCCCGGGACTAGCGGGAGAGGATACGCAGTATTTT

D: TRBD1
size: .
V: TRBV7-8
J: TRBJ1-5
CDR3: CASSRAKTGSGNQPQHF
DNA: TGTGCCAGCAGCCGCGCCAAGACAGGGTCGGGCAATCAGCCCCAGCATTTT

D: .
size: .
V: TRBV5-1
J: TRBJ2-1
CDR3: CASSSTGGINEQFF
DNA: TGCGCCAGCAGCTCAACGGGGGGCATCAATGAGCAGTTCTTC